The table lists the clone carrying this T cell receptor beta chain with many counts. Its matching antigen is unknown. From the 5' RACE reads, TCRdb called clonotypes with MiXCR, one entry per CDR3 protein. The sample records 55,000 to 75,000 distinct CDR3 sequences, roughly 2.5% being singletons. Germline V gene data show CDR1 as SEHNR and CDR2 as FQNEAQ (reference sequence). This CDR3 is built from 15 residues. Between the trimmed V and J ends, which lost 2 bases and 9 bases, there was a span of 17 bases. Unsorted libraries were derived from 2 million PBMCs stored at -80 C. These data originate in a study of neurological immune-mediated disorders. Study-wide results and caveats: The study found no CDR3 amino acid sequences shared by expanded clones across subjects, suggesting private repertoires in all groups. When grouped phylogenetically, the repertoires of 18 of the 34 multiple sclerosis patients fell together in one related-CDR3 cluster, which is a possible signature. Clinical and MRI features did not associate with the cluster found in multiple sclerosis patients.

V usage is TRBV7-9 and J usage is TRBJ2-1; no firm D call. The sequence was collected from a man aged 50 or older with multiple sclerosis. The sample was PBMCs. CDR3 protein: CASSLPLGVHLEQFF. Written as DNA, the CDR3 is TGTGCCAGCAGCTTACCCCTTGGAGTGCACCTTGAGCAGTTCTTC.